This entry lists 15 T cell receptor beta chains sequenced from one sample in a study of blood T cell repertoires in COVID-19. The protocol was immunoSEQ multiplex PCR, while the TCRdb copy is restricted to in-frame clones and leaves out a portion. Of around 200,000 clones in the sample, about 80% are singletons; the top ten hold about 4.4%. Sequences were obtained from peripheral blood. These receptors all stem from a man between 50 and 59 years old with active or convalescent COVID-19.

The rearrangement uses TRBV27 and TRBJ1-1, with D perhaps matching TRBD1 (5 bases). V was shortened by 4 bases and J by 9 bases, with 9 bases between the two germline ends. Germline V gives CDR1 MNHEY, CDR2 SMNVEV (reference sequence). This CDR3 has 11 residues. CDR3 amino acids: CASSYRGKAFF. CDR3 bases: TGTGCCAGCAGTTACCGGGGGAAAGCTTTCTTT.

This chain links TRBV7-8 with TRBJ1-2; D is unresolved. Per germline, CDR1 SGHVS and CDR2 FQNEAQ. V was trimmed by 0 bases and J by 1 base, leaving 18 bases between them. The CDR3 runs to 18 residues. The CDR3 loop reads CASSLALHGSYLNYGYTF. CDR3 DNA sequence: TGTGCCAGCAGCTTAGCGCTCCACGGGAGTTATCTTAACTATGGCTACACCTTC.

The rearrangement joins TRBV21-1 to TRBJ1-2. TRBV21-1 is termed a pseudogene. The CDR3 contains 14 residues. For the CDR3, the DNA is TGTGCCAGCAGCAAGAGAGAGGTAGGCTATGGCTACACCTTC. As protein: CASSKREVGYGYTF.

The V gene is TRBV15, the J gene TRBJ2-1; 8 bases line up with TRBD2. The CDR3 length is 15 residues. Looked up from germline, CDR1 is LNHNV and CDR2 is YYDKDF (reference sequence). V shed 5 bases and J 9 bases; nucleotides not matched to a gene: 12. The CDR3 coding sequence is TGTGCCACCAGCCCAGCGGTAGCGGGGTCGGGTGAGCAGTTCTTC. Its protein is CATSPAVAGSGEQFF.

This chain links TRBV5-1 with TRBJ2-5, with a possible D match to TRBD2 (7 bases). V lost 4 bases and J 4 bases, leaving 20 bases between the germline ends. CDR1 and CDR2 (germline): SGHRS, YFSETQ. The CDR3 consists of 16 residues. The CDR3 loop reads CASSPDRRASGETQYF. The CDR3 bases are TGCGCCAGCAGCCCAGACAGGCGGGCTAGCGGAGAGACCCAGTACTTC.

The chain is built from TRBV30 and TRBJ2-1, with TRBD1 matching over 9 bases. The germline V gene has CDR1 GTSNPN and CDR2 SVGIG (reference sequence). J was trimmed by 4 bases and V by 0 bases; bases with no gene match: 4. The CDR3 extends over 15 amino acids. This CDR3 is CAWSVHGTGYNEQFF. As DNA, the CDR3 is TGTGCCTGGAGTGTCCACGGGACAGGGTACAATGAGCAGTTCTTC.

The rearrangement uses TRBV7-9 and TRBJ1-2; tentative D call: TRBD1 (5 bases). This CDR3 is built from 16 residues. Trimming left V 4 bases short and J 0 bases short, with 15 bases between. Germline V CDR1 and CDR2: SEHNR, FQNEAQ (reference sequence). CDR3 sequence: CASSYEVGGANYGYTF. CDR3 nucleotides: TGTGCCAGCAGCTATGAGGTTGGGGGGGCTAACTATGGCTACACCTTC. Looking up the rest from reference TRBV7-9 and TRBJ1-2 gives the full variable domain: DTGVSQNPRHKITKRGQNVTFRCDPISEHNRLYWYRQTLGQGPEFLTYFQNEAQLEKSRLLSDRFSAERPKGSFSTLEIQRTEQGDSAMYLCASSYEVGGANYGYTFGSGTRLTVV.

The chain recombines TRBV2 with TRBJ1-1, with a tentative D call TRBD1 (5 bases). Trimming removed 3 bases at V and 0 bases at J, with 8 bases between. From germline, CDR1 is SNHLY and CDR2 FYNNEI. The CDR3 length is 14 residues. The CDR3 region has the DNA TGTGCCAGCAGTGAGGGACTTATGAACACTGAAGCTTTCTTT. Protein sequence: CASSEGLMNTEAFF.

The chain carries TRBV5-1 and TRBJ2-1; 9 nucleotides match TRBD1. The ends lost 0 bases at V and 7 bases at J; junction bases unmatched: 17. The CDR3 has 19 amino acids. Looked up from germline, CDR1 is SGHRS and CDR2 is YFSETQ. CDR3 sequence: CASSLAVGTGTGSGNEQFF. The CDR3 DNA reads as TGCGCCAGCAGCTTGGCCGTAGGTACCGGGACAGGGTCTGGGAATGAGCAGTTCTTC. Supplemented by reference TRBV5-1 and TRBJ2-1, the full variable domain reads KAGVTQTPRYLIKTRGQQVTLSCSPISGHRSVSWYQQTPGQGLQFLFEYFSETQRNKGNFPGRFSGRQFSNSRSEMNVSTLELGDSALYLCASSLAVGTGTGSGNEQFFGPGTRLTVL.

V and J are TRBV2 and TRBJ2-1, with 9 bases aligning to TRBD1. The V and J ends lost 6 bases and 8 bases, in that order; junction bases with no gene match: 8. Per germline, CDR1 SNHLY and CDR2 FYNNEI. The CDR3 sequence is 14 residues long. CDR3 region: CASRRDRDVDEQFF. Written as DNA, the CDR3 is TGTGCCAGCAGACGGGACAGGGACGTCGATGAGCAGTTCTTC.

The rearrangement links TRBV19 to TRBJ2-1; TRBD2 matches at 10 bases. Looked up from germline, CDR1 is LNHDA and CDR2 is SQIVND (reference sequence). The J segment lost 0 bases and the V segment lost 11 bases, leaving 10 bases of the junction unmatched. CDR3 length equals 16 residues. CDR3 nucleotide sequence: TGTGCCTGTTCTTCTAGCGGGGGCCCCTCCTACAATGAGCAGTTCTTC. Protein sequence: CACSSSGGPSYNEQFF.

V is TRBV6-2 or TRBV6-3 and J is TRBJ2-7, with TRBD1 matching over 8 bases. Per germline, CDR1 MNHEY and CDR2 SVGEGT. Germline trimming cut 5 bases from V and 2 bases from J; bases unmatched to any gene: 11. This CDR3 has 16 amino acids. CDR3 in DNA: TGTGCCAGCAGTCAAATCCGGACAGGGTTGACCTACGAGCAGTACTTC. Amino acid sequence: CASSQIRTGLTYEQYF.

The genes are TRBV19 and TRBJ1-5, with 7 bases matching TRBD1. CDR1 LNHDA and CDR2 SQIVND come from the germline V gene (reference sequence). CDR3 size: 15 residues. J lost 5 bases, V lost 6 bases, and 10 bases had no gene match. Written as DNA, the CDR3 is TGTGCCAGTAGGGGGGGACAGATCGGTCATCAGCCCCAGCATTTT. It specifies CASRGGQIGHQPQHF.

The chain joins TRBV9 to TRBJ2-7; D may be TRBD1 (6 bases). CDR1 is SGDLS, CDR2 YYNGEE, per germline. The CDR3 consists of 15 residues. V gave up 4 bases and J gave up 1 base, with 15 bases separating them. As DNA, the CDR3 is TGTGCCAGCAGCTTCCAGGGGTCCTCTTCCTACGAGCAGTACTTC. Its translation is CASSFQGSSSYEQYF.

The chain joins TRBV6-2 or TRBV6-3 to TRBJ2-7, with D maybe TRBD2 (6 bases). V gave up 2 bases and J gave up 5 bases, with 19 bases separating them. The CDR3 length is 16 residues. Per germline, CDR1 MNHEY and CDR2 SVGEGT. The CDR3, as DNA: TGTGCCAGCAGTTACGCGGGACGCGCCGCGGTAGACGAGCAGTACTTC. Amino acids: CASSYAGRAAVDEQYF.